A selection of T cell receptor beta chains follows, all from one sample in a study of beta chain features in type 1 diabetes. The assay was immunoSEQ multiplex PCR, and TCRdb's table has in-frame clones only and misses some. The sample shows about 930,000 clones, roughly 15% of them seen only once. The sample taken for sequencing was naive CD4+ T cells from blood. The source of these receptors is a woman aged 18-35 years in good health. The CDR3 runs from the conserved cysteine through the conserved F or W. Fields, in order: CDR3 length, J gene, clone size, D gene, V gene, CDR3 protein, CDR3 DNA. A D gene is named only where the DNA matches it firmly. Where a row states a size, it is once, few, many or the class of an expanded clone; other rows omit it.

>13|TRBJ2-5|few|NA|TRBV2
CASSGQIQETQYF
TGTGCCAGCAGTGGACAGATCCAAGAGACCCAGTACTTC
>12|TRBJ1-1|few|NA|TRBV7-2
CASSHLYAEAFF
TGTGCCAGCAGCCACCTTTATGCTGAAGCTTTCTTT
>14|TRBJ2-7|NA|NA|TRBV9
CASSVGPLTYEQYF
TGTGCCAGCAGCGTAGGGCCTCTAACTTACGAGCAGTACTTC
>13|TRBJ2-1|NA|NA|TRBV7-9
CASSLGLFNEQFF
TGTGCCAGCAGCTTAGGTCTCTTCAATGAGCAGTTCTTC
>15|TRBJ2-3|few|TRBD2|TRBV7-2
CASSLRDYSTDTQYF
TGTGCCAGCAGCTTACGGGACTATAGCACAGATACGCAGTATTTT
>18|TRBJ2-3|NA|NA|TRBV7-2
CASSLGFQGISSTDTQYF
TGTGCCAGCAGCTTAGGGTTCCAGGGTATTTCTAGCACAGATACGCAGTATTTT
>13|TRBJ2-4|NA|NA|TRBV27
CASSYRERYIQYF
TGTGCCAGCAGCTACAGGGAGAGGTACATTCAGTACTTC
>16|TRBJ2-1|NA|NA|TRBV7-2
CASTAYGGGPYNEQFF
TGTGCCAGCACAGCTTATGGAGGAGGGCCCTACAATGAGCAGTTCTTC
>17|TRBJ2-7|few|TRBD2|TRBV4-1
CASSQGVAGVRHYEQYF
TGCGCCAGCAGCCAAGGTGTAGCGGGAGTCAGACATTACGAGCAGTACTTC
>15|TRBJ2-7|NA|TRBD1|TRBV7-2
CASSLAIQGGYEQYF
TGTGCCAGCAGCTTAGCGATACAGGGGGGATACGAGCAGTACTTC
>16|TRBJ2-5|NA|TRBD2|TRBV4-1
CASLSREGIHPETQYF
TGCGCCAGCCTCAGCAGGGAGGGTATACACCCAGAGACCCAGTACTTC
>17|TRBJ2-7|few|TRBD2|TRBV25-1
CASSDPRKLAGSREQYF
TGTGCCAGCAGTGACCCCCGGAAGCTAGCGGGGTCCCGCGAGCAGTACTTC
>15|TRBJ1-3|NA|TRBD1|TRBV11-2
CASSFEGTGRNTIYF
TGTGCCAGCAGCTTCGAAGGGACAGGCCGAAACACCATATATTTT
>12|TRBJ2-7|NA|NA|TRBV7-2
CASSLATGEQYF
TGTGCCAGCAGCCTAGCTACGGGGGAGCAGTACTTC
>14|TRBJ2-3|few|NA|TRBV14
CASSFNSYPDTQYF
TGTGCCAGCAGCTTCAATTCCTACCCAGATACGCAGTATTTT